The rows below give T cell receptor beta chains drawn from one sample of a study of blood T cell repertoires in COVID-19. Sequencing used immunoSEQ multiplex PCR; TCRdb keeps in-frame clones, though not all of them. The data hold about 250,000 clones, with 70% to 90% observed a single time. The sequencing sample was made of PBMCs or T cells enriched from blood (not recorded which). Receptor source: a woman aged 30 to 39 who had recovered from COVID-19. Both conserved end residues are part of each CDR3. A D gene is named only where the DNA matches it firmly. Only some rows state a clone size, as once, few, many or a class for expanded clones.

TRBJ1-5 | once | TRBV19 | - | TGTGCCAGTAGGAGGAGGGATTGGTCCGACAGCAATCAGCCCCAGCATTTT | CASRRRDWSDSNQPQHF
TRBJ1-1 | few | TRBV27 | TRBD1 | TGTGCCAGCAGCTTCGCCAGGGGGCACACTGAAGCTTTCTTT | CASSFARGHTEAFF
TRBJ2-2 | - | TRBV6-5 | - | TGTGCCATGAAGACCTTAACGGGGAACACCGGGGAGCTGTTTTTT | CAMKTLTGNTGELFF
TRBJ1-2 | - | TRBV5-1 | - | TGCGCCAGCAGATCCGCGGGTGGCTACACCTTC | CASRSAGGYTF
TRBJ2-1 | - | TRBV11-2 | TRBD2 | TGTGCCAGCAGCTTAGAGTCCGAGCGGGGACGAACCTACAATGAGCAGTTCTTC | CASSLESERGRTYNEQFF
TRBJ2-5 | once | TRBV5-1 | TRBD2 | TGCGCCAGCAGCTTGGGGGGGACTAGCGGGAAAGAGACCCAGTACTTC | CASSLGGTSGKETQYF
TRBJ1-4 | - | TRBV2 | - | TGTGCCAGCAGGGGAGACTTACCCGGGGAACTGTTTTTT | CASRGDLPGELFF
TRBJ2-1 | - | TRBV7-5 | - | TGTGCCAATCCGACTAGTTCTCTTAATGAGCAGTTCTTC | CANPTSSLNEQFF
TRBJ1-6 | - | TRBV28 | TRBD1 | TGTGCCAGCAGTCCCCCCGGGACAGGGACAAATTCACCCCTCCACTTT | CASSPPGTGTNSPLHF
TRBJ2-1 | - | TRBV9 | TRBD2 | TGTGCCAGCAGCATCGGGACTAGCAGCAATGAGCAGTTCTTC | CASSIGTSSNEQFF
TRBJ1-2 | - | TRBV6-5 | TRBD1 | TGTGCCAGCAGTCCGGGACAGGGGGCGAGCTACACCTTC | CASSPGQGASYTF
TRBJ2-5 | - | TRBV7-6 | - | TGTGCCAGCAGCTTCCGTCCCTTTAAAGAGACCCAGTACTTC | CASSFRPFKETQYF
TRBJ2-1 | - | TRBV28 | TRBD2 | TGTGCCAGCAGTTTTACACTAGCGGGAGGGCGGTGGGAGCAGTTCTTC | CASSFTLAGGRWEQFF
TRBJ2-7 | - | TRBV10-3 | - | TGTGCCATCAGTGAGGTACTAAACAGGGCCTACGAGCAGTACTTC | CAISEVLNRAYEQYF
TRBJ2-3 | - | TRBV12-5 | - | TGTGCTAGTGCCTTCGGTCGTCCCTCCACAGATACGCAGTATTTT | CASAFGRPSTDTQYF
TRBJ2-3 | - | TRBV9 | TRBD2 | TGTGCCAGCAGCACCCTGACTAGCGGGAGTTTAACGCAGTATTTT | CASSTLTSGSLTQYF
TRBJ2-2 | - | TRBV12-5 | TRBD1 | TGTGCTAGTGGTTTGGACCCCACAGGGGGGTTGGTCGGGGAGCTGTTTTTT | CASGLDPTGGLVGELFF
TRBJ2-6 | - | TRBV28 | - | TGTGCCAGCACGTTCGGGGCTGGGGCCAACGTCCTGACTTTC | CASTFGAGANVLTF
TRBJ1-4 | once | TRBV28 | TRBD1 | TGTGCCAGCAGCGGACAGGGGGCCCGCCAGACTAATGAAAAACTGTTTTTT | CASSGQGARQTNEKLFF
TRBJ1-4 | few | TRBV27 | - | TGTGCCAGCAGTTTATCCGCCGGGAGGGCAAATGAAAAACTGTTTTTT | CASSLSAGRANEKLFF
TRBJ1-1 | - | TRBV7-9 | - | TGTGCCAGCAGCAACGGGGGGGCGCGGAACACTGAAGCTTTCTTT | CASSNGGARNTEAFF
TRBJ1-5 | - | TRBV28 | - | TGTGCCAGCAGTTGGACAGCGTATAGCAATCAGCCCCAGCATTTT | CASSWTAYSNQPQHF
TRBJ1-5 | - | TRBV6-1 | - | TGTGCCAGCAGTGAACAACAGGGACATAGCAATCAGCCCCAGCATTTT | CASSEQQGHSNQPQHF
TRBJ1-1 | - | TRBV19 | - | TGTGCCACCCGACTACGCGGTGGAGGGACTGAAGCTTTCTTT | CATRLRGGGTEAFF
TRBJ2-7 | - | TRBV21-1 | - | TGTGCCAGCAGCAATTCAGGCATCGAGCAGTACTTC | CASSNSGIEQYF
TRBJ2-3 | - | TRBV6-4 | TRBD2 | TGTGCCAGCAGTGACAGTAGCGGGGGGGCCGTAGATACGCAGTATTTT | CASSDSSGGAVDTQYF
TRBJ1-1 | - | TRBV6-5 | TRBD1 | TGTGCCAGCAGCTATGGGACAGGGATCAACACTGAAGCTTTCTTT | CASSYGTGINTEAFF
TRBJ2-2 | - | TRBV7-2 | TRBD1 | TGTGCCAGCAGCTTTAACAGGGGAAACACCGGGGAGCTGTTTTTT | CASSFNRGNTGELFF
TRBJ2-2 | - | TRBV29-1 | TRBD2 | TGCAGCACCACCCTACTAGCGGGGAACACCGGGGAGCTGTTTTTT | CSTTLLAGNTGELFF